This is a list of T cell receptor beta chains from one sample in a study of blood T cells in healthy people across ages. TCRdb re-called the 5' RACE reads with MiXCR, one entry per CDR3 protein. This sample has fewer than 950,000 distinct CDR3 sequences, with approximately 55% found just once. The sequenced material came from blood. The source of these receptors is a man older than 75 in good health. Each CDR3 is given with its conserved first and last residue. A D gene is named only where the DNA matches it firmly. Size is stated for part of the rows, as once, few or many counts, or as a class when the clone is expanded.

j_call,d_call,v_call,clone_size,cdr3_aa,cdr3_nt
TRBJ2-7,-,TRBV4-2,few,CASSQGLGGYEQYF,TGTGCCAGCAGCCAAGGACTAGGGGGCTACGAGCAGTACTTC
TRBJ2-3,TRBD2,TRBV20-1,few,CSALSSGVTDTQYF,TGCAGTGCTCTCTCTAGCGGTGTTACAGATACGCAGTATTTT
TRBJ2-1,-,TRBV12-3/TRBV12-4,few,CASSPFVEGRQFF,TGTGCCAGCAGTCCCTTTGTTGAGGGGCGGCAGTTCTTC
TRBJ2-4,-,TRBV9,-,CASSARGALANIQYF,TGTGCCAGCAGCGCCCGAGGGGCCCTGGCAAACATTCAGTACTTC
TRBJ1-4,-,TRBV7-2,-,CASAGGGKEKLFF,TGTGCCAGCGCTGGCGGAGGGAAAGAAAAACTGTTTTTT
TRBJ2-1,-,TRBV18,once,CASSPLSVGQGSYNEQFF,TGTGCCAGCTCACCCCTTTCGGTAGGGCAGGGCTCCTACAATGAGCAGTTCTTC
TRBJ2-7,-,TRBV18,few,CASSPLSGYEQYF,TGTGCCAGCTCACCCCTCTCAGGATACGAGCAGTACTTC
TRBJ2-7,-,TRBV27,few,CASSLGGIPYEQYF,TGTGCCAGCAGTTTAGGCGGGATTCCCTACGAGCAGTACTTC
TRBJ2-1,TRBD2,TRBV7-3,-,CASSLYPSGAYNEQFF,TGTGCCAGCAGCCTCTATCCTAGCGGGGCCTACAATGAGCAGTTCTTC
TRBJ1-1,-,TRBV29-1,-,CSVEENRVGTEAFF,TGCAGCGTTGAAGAAAACAGGGTCGGCACTGAAGCTTTCTTT
TRBJ2-1,-,TRBV27,few,CASSNPSGEQFF,TGTGCCAGCAGTAACCCTTCAGGGGAGCAGTTCTTC
TRBJ2-7,-,TRBV13,-,CASSSTTFPFAYEQYF,TGTGCCAGCAGCTCCACAACGTTCCCCTTCGCCTACGAGCAGTACTTC
TRBJ1-6,TRBD1,TRBV10-3,-,CAIHPGQGYNSPLHF,TGTGCCATCCATCCGGGACAGGGATATAATTCACCCCTCCACTTT
TRBJ2-3,-,TRBV14,few,CASSQDRRGTDTQYF,TGTGCCAGCAGCCAAGATCGGCGCGGCACAGATACGCAGTATTTT
TRBJ2-3,-,TRBV12-3/TRBV12-4,-,CASRGATAAPGYAYF,TGTGCCAGCAGAGGGGCCACAGCCGCGCCGGGGTACGCGTATTTT
TRBJ2-5,-,TRBV12-5,-,CASGPPCQGQETQYF,TGTGCTAGTGGTCCACCCTGTCAGGGCCAAGAGACCCAGTACTTC
TRBJ2-1,-,TRBV6-6,few,CASSYWGNEQFF,TGTGCCAGCAGTTACTGGGGAAATGAGCAGTTCTTC
TRBJ2-2,-,TRBV11-3,-,CASSPRTTNTGELFF,TGTGCCAGCAGCCCCCGGACTACAAACACCGGGGAGCTGTTTTTT
TRBJ2-7,TRBD1,TRBV5-1,-,CASSSGGFSAWEQYF,TGCGCCAGCAGCTCAGGGGGATTTTCAGCTTGGGAGCAGTACTTC
TRBJ2-5,-,TRBV7-2,-,CASSPSPGGQETQYF,TGTGCCAGCAGCCCAAGTCCCGGCGGTCAAGAGACCCAGTACTTC
TRBJ2-7,TRBD2,TRBV27,few,CASGPGLAGGPGIYEQYF,TGTGCCAGCGGGCCGGGACTAGCGGGAGGCCCCGGGATCTACGAGCAGTACTTC
TRBJ2-5,TRBD2,TRBV14,many,CASSPTSGGGNEQYF,TGTGCCAGCAGCCCGACTAGCGGTGGGGGAAATGAGCAGTACTTC
TRBJ2-1,-,TRBV6-6,-,CATIPGGNEQFF,TGTGCCACCATACCTGGGGGCAATGAGCAGTTCTTC
TRBJ1-2,-,TRBV12-3/TRBV12-4,-,CASSFAAEYGYTF,TGTGCCAGCAGTTTTGCGGCAGAGTATGGCTACACCTTC